This is a list of T cell receptor beta chains from one sample in a study of T cells in tuberculosis. The table came from immunoSEQ multiplex PCR; TCRdb's copy has only in-frame clones and leaves some out. The sample includes about 58,000 clones, nearly 90% of them seen just once. Sample: CD1b-GMM tetramer-negative cells sorted from PBMCs. These receptors were obtained from an adult woman with latent tuberculosis. Each CDR3 is given with its conserved first and last residue. The order of the fields is V gene, J gene, D gene, clone size, CDR3 DNA, CDR3 protein. A D gene is named only where the DNA matches it firmly. Size is omitted from some rows. Given values are once, few, many or a class for expanded clones.

>TRBV7-9|TRBJ2-3|TRBD1|.
TGTGCCAGCAGCTTGTCGGGGACAGGGGAAGGAGATACGCAGTATTTT
CASSLSGTGEGDTQYF
>TRBV4-1|TRBJ2-5|TRBD2|.
TGCGCCAGCAGCCAGGAAACGGCTAGCGGGGGGTACCAAGAGACCCAGTACTTC
CASSQETASGGYQETQYF
>TRBV27|TRBJ1-5|TRBD1|.
TGTGCCAGCAGAACAGGGGTAAGGGGGCCCCAGCATTTT
CASRTGVRGPQHF
>TRBV7-2|TRBJ1-1|.|.
TGTGCCAGCAGCTTTGCAGGTCCTACTGAAGCTTTCTTT
CASSFAGPTEAFF
>TRBV18|TRBJ2-3|TRBD1|.
TGTGCCAGCTCACCACGGGCAGGGGGAGATACGCAGTATTTT
CASSPRAGGDTQYF
>TRBV6-5|TRBJ2-1|.|.
TGTGCCAGCAGAGCCGGGAATGAGCAGTTCTTC
CASRAGNEQFF
>TRBV28|TRBJ1-2|.|.
TGTGCCAGCAGACAAAACTATGGCTACACCTTC
CASRQNYGYTF
>TRBV18|TRBJ2-7|TRBD1|once
TGTGCCAGCTCATCGCCGTATTCGGGACAGCCGTACGAGCAGTACTTC
CASSSPYSGQPYEQYF
>TRBV19|TRBJ1-2|TRBD1|once
TGTGCCAGTAGTACCCAGACAGGGGGGACCTATGGCTACACCTTC
CASSTQTGGTYGYTF
>TRBV4-3|TRBJ2-7|.|once
TGCGCCAGCAGCCAAGATTCTCGCCGGGGGTACGAGCAGTACTTC
CASSQDSRRGYEQYF
>TRBV7-2|TRBJ2-7|TRBD1|.
TGTGCCAGCAGCACGCGGCGGGACAGGGGCTACGAGCAGTACTTC
CASSTRRDRGYEQYF
>TRBV4-1|TRBJ1-2|TRBD1|.
TGCGCCAGCAGCCCCGCGGACAGGGCCTATGGCTACACCTTC
CASSPADRAYGYTF
>TRBV28|TRBJ1-2|.|.
TGTGCCAGCAGTGAGGCCCCCGGCGGGGGCTACACCTTC
CASSEAPGGGYTF
>TRBV9|TRBJ2-7|.|.
TGTGCCAGCAGCGTAGATAGTCGGAGCGAGCAGTACTTC
CASSVDSRSEQYF
>TRBV4-3|TRBJ2-3|.|once
TGCGCCAGCAGCCAAGAAGGCCAAGCGGGTTCTCTCACAGATACGCAGTATTTT
CASSQEGQAGSLTDTQYF
>TRBV6-1|TRBJ2-5|TRBD1|.
TGTGCCAGCAACCAGGACAGGGTTGAAGAGACCCAGTACTTC
CASNQDRVEETQYF
>TRBV29-1|TRBJ2-3|.|.
TGCAGCGTTGAAGGACAGACCACCACCTTATTATCCTTCACAGATACGCAGTATTTT
CSVEGQTTTLLSFTDTQYF
>TRBV29-1|TRBJ1-2|.|.
TGCAGCGTGACCCTCGCCGGGGGCTACACCTTC
CSVTLAGGYTF
>TRBV5-1|TRBJ2-2|TRBD2|.
TGCGCCAGCACCCAACGGGAGGGGGTCGACATCGGGGAGCTGTTTTTT
CASTQREGVDIGELFF
>TRBV21-1|TRBJ2-7|.|.
TGTGCCAGCAGCACCGTGAGCGAAGAAGGGCAGTACTTC
CASSTVSEEGQYF
>TRBV7-2|TRBJ2-7|TRBD2|.
TGTGCCAGCAGCTCATTAGCGGGGGGGATCTACGAGCAGTACTTC
CASSSLAGGIYEQYF
>TRBV12-5|TRBJ1-3|.|.
TGTGCTAGTGGTTTGGGGACAGTGGCTGGAAACACCATATATTTT
CASGLGTVAGNTIYF
>TRBV15|TRBJ1-2|.|.
TGTGCCACCAGCAGAGACGCGGGGGTCTATGGCTACACCTTC
CATSRDAGVYGYTF
>TRBV15|TRBJ1-2|.|.
TGTGCCACCAGCAGAGAACAGGTGTCCCTTACGGGCGGCTACACCTTC
CATSREQVSLTGGYTF
>TRBV6-6|TRBJ1-1|TRBD1|.
TGTGCCAGCAGTGGATTAGGGACAGCGAACACTGAAGCTTTCTTT
CASSGLGTANTEAFF
>TRBV7-2|TRBJ1-4|.|.
TGTGCCAGCAGCACCGACGTATTGGGGGGAAATGAAAAACTGTTTTTT
CASSTDVLGGNEKLFF
>TRBV7-9|TRBJ2-1|TRBD1|.
TGTGCCAGCACCCCGGGACAGGGGTTCAATGAGCAGTTCTTC
CASTPGQGFNEQFF
>TRBV5-1|TRBJ2-1|.|.
TGCGCCAGCAGCTGGCCCTCTTCTGCAACAGAGCAGTTCTTC
CASSWPSSATEQFF
>TRBV7-7|TRBJ2-7|TRBD2|once
TGTGCTAGCAGCTTAGGCGGGAGGGTATACGAGCAGTACTTC
CASSLGGRVYEQYF
>TRBV25-1|TRBJ1-2|.|.
TGTGCCAGCGCTAAGGCCGGGGGTCTTGGCTACACCTTC
CASAKAGGLGYTF
>TRBV27|TRBJ2-7|TRBD2|.
TGTGCCAGCAGTTTAAATAGCGTAGCGGGGCTGCCCTACGAGCAGTACTTC
CASSLNSVAGLPYEQYF
>TRBV10-1|TRBJ1-2|.|.
TGCGCCAGCATGGCAGGGGTAATGGTCTATGGCTACACCTTC
CASMAGVMVYGYTF
>TRBV7-9|TRBJ1-4|.|.
TGTGCCAGCAGCCCCGGACAGCCCACGCTCATTAATGAAAAACTGTTTTTT
CASSPGQPTLINEKLFF
>TRBV9|TRBJ2-7|.|.
TGTGCCAGCAGCCCCGTTGGCACCTCCTACGAGCAGTACTTC
CASSPVGTSYEQYF
>TRBV13|TRBJ2-7|TRBD1|.
TGTGCCAGCAGCTTAAGAAGACAGGGGGCGTACGAGCAGTACTTC
CASSLRRQGAYEQYF
>TRBV6-5|TRBJ2-6|.|.
TGTGCCAGCAGCGGGTGGTCGGGGGCCAACGTCCTGACTTTC
CASSGWSGANVLTF
>TRBV2|TRBJ1-4|.|once
TGTGCCAGCAGTGAAGGGCGAGGAGAAAAACTGTTTTTT
CASSEGRGEKLFF
>TRBV6-4|TRBJ1-5|.|once
TGTGCCAGGGGGCATAGCAATCAGCCCCAGCATTTT
CARGHSNQPQHF
>TRBV5-1|TRBJ1-3|TRBD1|.
TGCGCCAGCAGCTTGGAGACAGGGGGCGCGCCTGGAAACACCATATATTTT
CASSLETGGAPGNTIYF
>TRBV18|TRBJ2-7|.|.
TGTGCCAGCTCGGACAAAGGGGTAGGCGAGCAGTACTTC
CASSDKGVGEQYF
>TRBV6-6|TRBJ2-1|TRBD2|.
TGTGCCAGCAGGAGATTTAGCGGGGGGGCTCTAAATGAGCAGTTCTTC
CASRRFSGGALNEQFF
>TRBV11-2|TRBJ2-7|TRBD2|.
TGTGCCAGCAGCACACAAGAGGGGGCTAGCGGGAGGTTCTACGAGCAGTACTTC
CASSTQEGASGRFYEQYF
>TRBV5-4|TRBJ1-1|.|.
TGTGCCAGCAGCTTGGCGTCCAGGGGAGCTTTCTTT
CASSLASRGAFF
>TRBV7-9|TRBJ2-5|TRBD2|.
TGTGCCAGCAGCAGATGGACTAGTCAAGAGACCCAGTACTTC
CASSRWTSQETQYF
>TRBV7-2|TRBJ2-2|.|.
TGTGCCAGCAGCTTAGTAACGGGGAACACCGGGGAGCTGTTTTTT
CASSLVTGNTGELFF
>TRBV6-5|TRBJ1-6|.|.
TGTGCCAGCAGGCCGAGGGGGTTTTCACCCCTCCACTTT
CASRPRGFSPLHF
>TRBV7-2|TRBJ1-1|TRBD1|.
TGTGCCAGCAGCTTGGGGGATCCGGGGACAGGTGTCGGGGCTTTCTTT
CASSLGDPGTGVGAFF
>TRBV2|TRBJ2-1|TRBD2|.
TGTGCCAGCAGGGGCCTTGTAGGACTAGCATCCACCAATGAGCAGTTCTTC
CASRGLVGLASTNEQFF
>TRBV7-2|TRBJ1-1|.|.
TGTGCCAGCACTAAGAGGGCGGTGAACACTGAAGCTTTCTTT
CASTKRAVNTEAFF
>TRBV29-1|TRBJ2-1|TRBD1|.
TGCAGCGTTGAAGAGGGACAGGGTAGAGCCTCTTTAGGACTCTACAATGAGCAGTTCTTC
CSVEEGQGRASLGLYNEQFF
>TRBV7-3|TRBJ2-1|TRBD2|.
TGTGCCAGCAGCCCATACACTAGCGGGGGGTACAATGAGCAGTTCTTC
CASSPYTSGGYNEQFF
>TRBV23-1|TRBJ2-7|.|once
TGCGCCAGCAGTCAATCGAACATGTCCTACGAGCAGTACTTC
CASSQSNMSYEQYF
>TRBV30|TRBJ2-6|TRBD1|.
TGTGCCTGGAGTCCGGGACAGGGAAAACCTGGGGCCAACGTCCTGACTTTC
CAWSPGQGKPGANVLTF
>TRBV7-2|TRBJ2-7|TRBD2|.
TGTGCCAGCAGTCCACGGGGGTGGAGCGGGAGGGCCGGAAGCGAGCAGTACTTC
CASSPRGWSGRAGSEQYF
>TRBV30|TRBJ1-4|TRBD1|.
TGTGCCTGGAGCGCGGGACAGCGTTCGATCAATGAAAAACTGTTTTTT
CAWSAGQRSINEKLFF
>TRBV7-3|TRBJ2-1|TRBD2|.
TGTGCCAGCAGCCTTTCGTTGACTAGCGGGAACAATGAGCAGTTCTTC
CASSLSLTSGNNEQFF
>TRBV29-1|TRBJ2-7|TRBD2|.
TGCAGCGTTGAAACTAGCGGGGGGGCCGAGTCCGAGCAGTACTTC
CSVETSGGAESEQYF
>TRBV14|TRBJ2-1|.|.
TGTGCCAGCAGCCTTCGGAGGGACGTCAATGAGCAGTTCTTC
CASSLRRDVNEQFF
>TRBV6-6|TRBJ2-7|.|.
TGTGCCAGCAGTTACGTACAGCTCTACGAGCAGTACTTC
CASSYVQLYEQYF